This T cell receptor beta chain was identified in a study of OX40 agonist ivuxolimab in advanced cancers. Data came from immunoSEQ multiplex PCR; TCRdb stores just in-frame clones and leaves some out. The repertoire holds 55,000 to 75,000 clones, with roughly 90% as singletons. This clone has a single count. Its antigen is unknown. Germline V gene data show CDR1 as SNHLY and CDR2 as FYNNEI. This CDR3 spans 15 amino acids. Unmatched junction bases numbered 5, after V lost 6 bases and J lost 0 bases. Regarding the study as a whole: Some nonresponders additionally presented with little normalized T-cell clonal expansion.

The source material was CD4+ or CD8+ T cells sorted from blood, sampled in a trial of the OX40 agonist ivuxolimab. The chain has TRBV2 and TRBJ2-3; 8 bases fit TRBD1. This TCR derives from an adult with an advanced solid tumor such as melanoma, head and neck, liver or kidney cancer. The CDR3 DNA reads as TGTGCCAGCAGCTGGGACAGGCAAAGCACAGATACGCAGTATTTT. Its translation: CASSWDRQSTDTQYF.